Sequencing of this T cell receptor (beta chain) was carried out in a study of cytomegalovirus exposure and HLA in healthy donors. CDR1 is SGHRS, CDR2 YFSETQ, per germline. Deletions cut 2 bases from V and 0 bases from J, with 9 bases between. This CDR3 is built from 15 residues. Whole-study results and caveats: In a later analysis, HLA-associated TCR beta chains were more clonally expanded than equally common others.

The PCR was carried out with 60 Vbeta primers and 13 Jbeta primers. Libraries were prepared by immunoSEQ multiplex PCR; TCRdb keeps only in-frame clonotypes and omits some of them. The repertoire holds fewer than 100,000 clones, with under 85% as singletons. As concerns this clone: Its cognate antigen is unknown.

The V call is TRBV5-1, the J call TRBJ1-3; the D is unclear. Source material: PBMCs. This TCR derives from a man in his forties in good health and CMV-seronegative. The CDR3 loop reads CASSLGGSSGNTIYF. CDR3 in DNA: TGCGCCAGCAGCTTAGGCGGAAGCTCTGGAAACACCATATATTTT.